The T cell receptor (beta chain) described here comes from a study of monozygotic twins with inflammatory bowel disease. TCR libraries were prepared from about 3.5 ug total RNA each. After re-calling the 5' RACE reads, TCRdb lists one entry per CDR3 protein, DNA absent. The sample data list around 140,000 distinct CDR3 sequences. The CDR3 has 14 residues. CDR1 and CDR2 (germline): SGHAT, FQNNGV. The chain couples TRBV11-2 to TRBJ2-5; checking the TCRdb D call of TRBD1 is not possible without DNA. The clonotype comes from a human donor with ulcerative colitis or Crohn's disease, or a healthy co-twin of an affected twin (not recorded which). Source material: blood. This CDR3 is CASSINLGGETQYF.